This paragraph covers one TCR beta chain sequence. What it recognizes is unknown. The data stem from a study of T cells in Graves' hyperthyroidism and ophthalmopathy. Study summary: Peripheral blood was acquired at first diagnosis, ahead of any therapy whatsoever. Notes on the study in general: Model-based prediction identified ophthalmopathy a median roughly 6.1 months prior to its onset. Appearing also in blood were most of the thyroid clonotypes expanded above 0.001. A model using 13 V-J features told ophthalmopathy apart from stable hyperthyroidism.

Per germline, CDR1 KGHSH and CDR2 LQKENI. V was shortened by 0 bases and J by 1 base, with 10 bases between the two germline ends. The CDR3 totals 16 residues. Amplified TCR beta CDR3 regions derived from RNA transcripts. The HTBI primer set drove a first-round RT-PCR of the TCR CDR3. One entry per CDR3 protein results from TCRdb running MiXCR on the multiplex PCR reads. Of about 370,000 distinct CDR3 sequences listed, about 16% are singletons. Material for sequencing was blood. The source of this sequence is a woman aged 55-69 years with Graves' ophthalmopathy. J is TRBJ1-3 and V is TRBV18; tentatively, D is TRBD1 (5 bases). CDR3 sequence (DNA): TGTGCCAGCTCACCACCGGGACCCAGATCTGGAAACACCATATATTTT. Its translation: CASSPPGPRSGNTIYF.